Shown below are 24 T cell receptor beta chains from a single sample sequenced in a study of T cells in Graves' hyperthyroidism and ophthalmopathy (dated 2019 in TCRdb). Receptor libraries were prepared by multiplex PCR. TCRdb lists the instrument as Illumina HiSeq 2000. The TCR beta CDR3 regions were amplified from the RNA transcripts. The TCR CDR3 was subjected to a first round of RT-PCR using the HTBI primer set and the Qiagen OneStep RT-PCR kit. TCRdb passed the public sequencing reads through fastp at Q25 and MiXCR, retaining productive beta sequences. Under each unique CDR3 protein, matching rows form one entry showing the most common genes and DNA. The sample yields 250,000 to 300,000 distinct CDR3 sequences; over 15% were counted once. Together, the top ten hold about 50% of the sample. Sample: blood. The receptors shown here come from a woman aged 60-75 years with Graves' ophthalmopathy.

Comment on this clonotype: A much larger clone differs from this one at a single base, so this may be a read error. The chain combines TRBV27 with TRBJ2-5; TRBD2 aligns across 13 bases. Germline loops: CDR1 MNHEY, CDR2 SMNVEV (reference sequence). This CDR3 contains 14 residues. CDR3 sequence: CAGSLSRTSGSQYF. The DNA of the CDR3 is TGTGCCGGCAGTTTATCCCGGACTAGCGGGAGCCAGTACTTC.

This sequence joins TRBV12-3 or TRBV12-4 and TRBJ1-2; no clear D gene. The V gene lost 6 bases and the J gene lost 5 bases, with 4 bases spanning the gap. The CDR3 has 10 amino acids. Written as DNA, the CDR3 is TGTGCCAGCAGCATGTATGGCTACACCTTC. Translating gives CASSMYGYTF.

The gene calls are TRBV28 and TRBJ2-5; 9 bases fit TRBD1. Germline assignment: CDR1 MDHEN and CDR2 SYDVKM. J was trimmed by 5 bases and V by 9 bases; bases with no gene match: 4. This CDR3 region has 12 residues. The CDR3 reads CASTGGVETQYF. CDR3 coding DNA: TGTGCCAGTACAGGGGGCGTTGAGACCCAGTACTTC. The whole variable domain, remainder taken from reference TRBV28 and TRBJ2-5, is DVKVTQSSRYLVKRTGEKVFLECVQDMDHENMFWYRQDPGLGLRLIYFSYDVKMKEKGDIPEGYSVSREKKERFSLILESASTNQTSMYLCASTGGVETQYFGPGTRLLVL.

This clonotype has a count of ten or more. The chain recombines TRBV20-1 with TRBJ2-7; 7 nucleotides match TRBD2. From germline, CDR1 is DFQATT and CDR2 SNEGSKA (reference sequence). The junction had 0 bases not matched to a gene; V was cut back by 3 bases and J by 4 bases. The CDR3 is made up of 11 amino acids. Here the CDR3 reads CSASGGYEQYF. In DNA, the CDR3 is TGCAGTGCTAGCGGGGGGTACGAGCAGTACTTC.

In this sample, this clonotype turned up many times. The chain is built from TRBV4-1 and TRBJ2-7, with 7 bases aligning to TRBD1. CDR1 is MGHRA, CDR2 YSYEKL, per germline. The CDR3 extends over 16 amino acids. Unmatched junction bases numbered 5, after V lost 0 bases and J lost 0 bases. DNA of the CDR3: TGCGCCAGCAGCCAAGATCCGGGACAGTTCTCCTACGAGCAGTACTTC. Residues: CASSQDPGQFSYEQYF.

This clonotype was recorded many times. The chain uses TRBV7-2 and TRBJ2-1; possibly TRBD2 for D (6 bases). In germline, CDR1 is SGHTA, CDR2 FQGNSA. V lost 6 bases to trimming and J lost 9 bases, with 15 bases between them. This CDR3 comprises 13 residues. CDR3 sequence (DNA): TGTGCCAGCAGGGCCGGGAGTAGTGCTGAGCAGTTCTTC. It yields the protein CASRAGSSAEQFF.

This clonotype was counted many times. The chain joins TRBV20-1 to TRBJ2-3, with 11 bases aligning to TRBD2. CDR1 and CDR2 (germline): DFQATT, SNEGSKA (reference sequence). Trimming cost V 5 bases and J 1 base; bases outside gene matches: 2. The CDR3 consists of 14 residues. CDR3 nucleotides: TGCAGTGCTTTACTAGCGGGAGGCACAGATACGCAGTATTTT. Translation: CSALLAGGTDTQYF.

This clonotype was detected only a few times. The rearrangement links TRBV29-1 to TRBJ1-2; D may be TRBD1 (5 bases). Germline values: CDR1 SQVTM, CDR2 ANQGSEA. Trimming took 6 bases from V and 0 from J, leaving 14 bases between them. There are 14 residues in the CDR3. CDR3 sequence reads: CSVRRDATNYGYTF. CDR3 nucleotides: TGCAGCGTCCGGCGGGACGCTACTAACTATGGCTACACCTTC.

This clonotype was picked up many times. This CDR3 reads CASSLGNFETQYF. As DNA, the CDR3 is TGTGCCAGCAGCTTAGGGAATTTTGAGACCCAGTACTTC. The chain employs TRBV7-2 and TRBJ2-5; D unresolved. V was pared by 1 base and J by 5 bases, with 8 bases between. The CDR3 runs 13 residues. Germline V gene data show CDR1 as SGHTA and CDR2 as FQGNSA.

This chain joins TRBV19 and TRBJ1-1; a weak D match, TRBD1 (5 bases). Trimming removed 8 bases at V and 3 bases at J, with 13 bases between. The CDR3 contains 13 residues. From germline, CDR1 is LNHDA and CDR2 SQIVND (reference sequence). CDR3 nucleotide sequence: TGTGCCAGTCTAACGAGGGGCCACACTGAAGCTTTCTTT. Amino acid sequence: CASLTRGHTEAFF.

This chain joins TRBV15 and TRBJ2-5, with 7 bases lining up with TRBD2. Per germline, CDR1 LNHNV and CDR2 YYDKDF (reference sequence). The trim removed 0 bases at V and 5 bases at J, leaving 6 bases unmatched. The CDR3 spans 15 residues. DNA of the CDR3: TGTGCCACCAGCAGAGAAATTGGGGGAGGGGAGACCCAGTACTTC. Its translation is CATSREIGGGETQYF.

This clonotype was seen repeatedly, ten times or more. CDR3: CASSLYDSGGDEQYF. The CDR3 DNA follows: TGTGCCAGCAGTTTATATGACTCGGGAGGGGACGAGCAGTACTTC. The chain combines TRBV28 with TRBJ2-7; 8 bases align to TRBD2. Germline CDR1 is MDHEN and CDR2 is SYDVKM. This CDR3 contains 15 residues. J was trimmed by 5 bases and V by 1 base; bases with no gene match: 7.

This clonotype was seen many times. This rearrangement joins TRBV11-2 to TRBJ2-1; tentatively, D is TRBD1 (8 bases). Between the trimmed V and J ends, which lost 6 bases and 8 bases, there was a span of 14 bases. The CDR3 extends over 13 amino acids. Germline CDR1 reads SGHAT; CDR2 reads FQNNGV. The CDR3 region is CASSIQGGDEQFF. The CDR3 DNA follows: TGTGCCAGCAGTATACAGGGGGGGGATGAGCAGTTCTTC. Using reference TRBV11-2 and TRBJ2-1 for the parts outside the CDR3, the full variable domain is EAGVAQSPRYKIIEKRQSVAFWCNPISGHATLYWYQQILGQGPKLLIQFQNNGVVDDSQLPKDRFSAERLKGVDSTLKIQPAKLEDSAVYLCASSIQGGDEQFFGPGTRLTVL.

In its sample, this clonotype was seen many times. For the CDR3, the DNA is TGCAGTGCTAGAGACCCACAGGGGAACACTGAAGCTTTCTTT. The encoded protein is CSARDPQGNTEAFF. This rearrangement joins TRBV20-1 to TRBJ1-1; maybe TRBD1 (6 bases). Germline loops: CDR1 DFQATT, CDR2 SNEGSKA (reference sequence). Trimming removed 0 bases from V and 1 base from J, with 9 bases in between. The CDR3 covers 14 residues.

There are a few counts of this clonotype. The V gene is TRBV7-2, the J gene TRBJ2-2, with TRBD2 identical over 8 bases. CDR1 and CDR2 from the germline V gene are SGHTA and FQGNSA. The CDR3 totals 16 residues. With V trimmed by 3 bases and J by 2 bases, 5 bases remained unmatched. For the CDR3, the DNA is TGTGCCAGCAGCTTCTCAAGCGGGAGTAACACCGGGGAGCTGTTTTTT. Its protein product is CASSFSSGSNTGELFF. Filled out from reference TRBV7-2 and TRBJ2-2, the complete variable domain reads GAGVSQSPSNKVTEKGKDVELRCDPISGHTALYWYRQSLGQGLEFLIYFQGNSAPDKSGLPSDRFSAERTGGSVSTLTIQRTQQEDSAVYLCASSFSSGSNTGELFFGEGSRLTVL.

This clonotype was recorded at least ten times. V is TRBV6-2 or TRBV6-3 and J is TRBJ2-1; D remains ambiguous. V was pared by 2 bases and J by 8 bases, with 4 bases between. CDR3 length: 11 residues. The germline gives CDR1 MNHEY, CDR2 SVGEGT. This CDR3 reads CASSYVDEQFF. CDR3 bases: TGTGCCAGCAGTTACGTGGATGAGCAGTTCTTC.

This clonotype came up a few times. The genes are TRBV9 and TRBJ1-1; TRBD1 matches at 7 bases. There are 12 residues in the CDR3. The V segment lost 3 bases and the J segment 10 bases; nucleotides outside the gene matches: 6. Germline values: CDR1 SGDLS, CDR2 YYNGEE. The CDR3 nucleotides are TGTGCCAGCAGCGGAGACAGGGAGTCAGCTTTCTTT. As protein: CASSGDRESAFF. The variable domain in full, with the rest retrieved from reference TRBV9 and TRBJ1-1, is DSGVTQTPKHLITATGQRVTLRCSPRSGDLSVYWYQQSLDQGLQFLIQYYNGEERAKGNILERFSAQQFPDLHSELNLSSLELGDSALYFCASSGDRESAFFGQGTRLTVV.

This clonotype has only a few counts. The chain joins TRBV7-2 to TRBJ2-7; TRBD2 matches at 9 bases. The junction had 10 bases not matched to a gene; V was cut back by 5 bases and J by 2 bases. CDR1 is SGHTA, CDR2 FQGNSA, per germline. The CDR3 consists of 16 residues. The CDR3 DNA reads as TGTGCCAGCAGCCCGAGAAGGCGGGAGGGAACCTACGAGCAGTACTTC. Encoded protein: CASSPRRREGTYEQYF.

As to this clonotype: A much larger clonotype is one base distant, so this may be a read error. The V and J genes are TRBV12-3 or TRBV12-4 and TRBJ1-5, with D perhaps TRBD1 (6 bases). The CDR3 is 20 residues long. The ends were cut back, 6 bases at V and 4 bases at J, with 31 bases in the middle. The CDR3 sequence is CASRRAGKGVPAAQNQPQHF. The CDR3 nucleotides are TGTGCCAGCAGACGGGCGGGAAAGGGGGTTCCTGCCGCCCAGAATCAGCCCCAGCATTTT.

This clonotype appeared a few times. V gene TRBV20-1 combines with J gene TRBJ2-3; D is unresolved. Trimming removed 3 bases from V and 3 bases from J, with 13 bases in between. The CDR3 sequence is 14 residues long. Germline assignment: CDR1 DFQATT and CDR2 SNEGSKA (reference sequence). CDR3 sequence (DNA): TGCAGTGCTAGTGGGCTCGGACGGACAGATACGCAGTATTTT. Protein product: CSASGLGRTDTQYF.

To note about this clonotype: Just one base apart from a much larger clone, this may be a read error. The genes are TRBV20-1 and TRBJ2-1; TRBD2 matches at 11 bases. The V gene's germline CDR1 is DFQATT and CDR2 SNEGSKA (reference sequence). The CDR3 spans 13 residues. In DNA, the CDR3 is TGCAGTGCTGGGGGACTAGCGGACAATGAGCAGTCCTTC. This translates into CSAGGLADNEQSF.

This clonotype turned up a few times. V is TRBV14 and J is TRBJ1-1; D might be TRBD1 (6 bases). Germline CDR1 is SGHDN and CDR2 is FVKESK. The CDR3 contains 11 residues. V was pared by 5 bases and J by 10 bases, with 11 bases between. As DNA, the CDR3 is TGTGCCAGCAGCAGAAACAGGGTAGCTTTCTTT. It codes for CASSRNRVAFF.

The chain combines TRBV6-1 with TRBJ2-3; 7 bases line up with TRBD1. This CDR3 comprises 13 residues. J was trimmed by 5 bases and V by 8 bases; bases with no gene match: 7. CDR1 and CDR2 from the germline V gene are MNHNS and SASEGT. This chain's CDR3 is CASDRDRRDTQYF. As DNA, the CDR3 is TGTGCCAGCGACAGGGACCGGAGAGATACGCAGTATTTT.

The V gene is TRBV4-3, the J gene TRBJ1-1, with D possibly being TRBD1 (5 bases). Germline-derived CDR1 and CDR2 are LGHNA and YSLEER. The CDR3 contains 16 residues. V was cut by 6 bases and J by 4 bases, with 21 bases left in between. In DNA, the CDR3 is TGCGCCAGCAGTTCAAGAGGTGCCGGAAGGGGCACTGAAGCTTTCTTT. Its protein is CASSSRGAGRGTEAFF.